This T cell receptor (beta chain) derives from a study of cytomegalovirus exposure and HLA in healthy donors (dated by TCRdb to 2016 to 2017). Regarding the study in general: According to a later analysis, one platform produced both the approximately 110 validation repertoires and the roughly 660 repertoires of the first cohort. The study aimed to test whether signatures of past pathogen exposure could be identified by cataloging public T cell receptors. Along with the approximately 670-subject first cohort, a separate validation cohort of 120 different subjects was used. To predict cytomegalovirus infection status, the study brought together high-throughput TCR immunosequencing, statistical association of individual TCRs with disease status, and machine learning. General study outcomes and caveats: A later analysis had no HLA typing for the validation cohort, so co-occurrence there was scored across all 130 or so repertoires. The authors suggested that the approach could potentially be generalized to other disease states and immunological phenotypes. In vitro tests confirmed that three of the cytomegalovirus-associated TCR beta chains recognize cytomegalovirus antigens. The classifier was reported to diagnose cytomegalovirus status with high specificity and sensitivity in both the original and validation cohorts. Most TCR sequences were observed very rarely across donors, whereas some public TCRs were present in many individuals. In the study, approximately 160 TCR beta chains were listed as associated with cytomegalovirus. In a later analysis, TCRs clustered in the first cohort were found to also tend to co-occur in the 120 validation repertoires, with 90% to 95% of cluster scores above 0.

The CDR1 and CDR2 encoded by the germline V gene (reference sequence) are SEHNR and FQNEAQ. Germline trimming amounts to 4 bases on V and 7 bases on J, with 11 as the count of junction bases outside the gene matches. Measured from the cysteine to the phenylalanine, the CDR3 is 15 residues long. Only the CDR3 region is kept as DNA, spanning 45 bases read in frame from base 1. The donors were included in the validation cohort of approximately 130 subjects, a group kept apart from the approximately 700-subject first cohort. The protocol used for the library was the immunoSEQ multiplex PCR assay. Under the source paper's analysis protocol: A statistical classification framework was built to diagnose cytomegalovirus status from the catalog of TCR beta chain sequences. TCRdb provides this immuneACCESS table in a form limited to in-frame rearrangements. Some clones are lacking; in checked studies, under half of them reflect an unresolved V gene, and why the rest are absent is not known. V, J and clone size were drawn from that table, and D and trimming were deduced from the DNA. The table for this sample lists some 120,000 clones; about 90% of them were counted only once. 1.9% of the sample comes from the top ten.

Note on this clone: Its antigen is not yet known. No base quality values were provided; no much bigger clone lies one nucleotide off.

In this chain, TRBV7-9 is recombined with TRBJ2-7, with 9 bases aligning to TRBD1. The sequence came from a woman in her late teens or twenties in good health and CMV-seronegative. The sequencing input was PBMCs. The encoded CDR3 is CASSSDRGLPQEQYF. The DNA reads TGTGCCAGCAGCTCGGACAGGGGACTCCCTCAGGAGCAGTACTTC.